Below are 14 T cell receptor beta chains sequenced from a single sample in a study of blood T cells in healthy people across ages. Using a J-beta primer mix together with a sample-barcoded 5' primer, a second PCR was run for roughly 6 to 12 cycles. TCRdb re-called the 5' RACE reads with MiXCR, one entry per CDR3 protein. The sample has around 600,000 distinct CDR3 sequences; 40% to 55% are singletons. The specimen sequenced was blood. These receptors were obtained from a man aged 80 or over in good health.

This clonotype was detected ten times or more. This chain connects TRBV29-1 to TRBJ1-1, with a possible D match to TRBD1 (6 bases). Trimming took 7 bases from V and 9 from J, leaving 15 bases between them. The CDR3 runs 11 residues. The germline V gene has CDR1 SQVTM and CDR2 ANQGSEA. CDR3 bases: TGCAGCGGGACAGACAGAGAACAAGCTTTCTTT. This sequence encodes CSGTDREQAFF.

This clonotype was picked up a small number of times. CDR3: CASSLDRTGLFGQYF. The CDR3 DNA sequence: TGTGCCAGCAGCTTAGACAGGACAGGGTTATTTGGGCAGTACTTC. V usage is TRBV11-2 and J usage is TRBJ2-7, with 8 bases identical to TRBD1. The germline V gene has CDR1 SGHAT and CDR2 FQNNGV. The CDR3 is 15 amino acids. The V segment lost 0 bases and the J segment 9 bases; nucleotides outside the gene matches: 10.

The V call is TRBV20-1, the J call TRBJ2-3; 7 bases fit TRBD1. There are 15 residues in the CDR3. The J segment lost 0 bases and the V segment lost 5 bases, leaving 8 bases of the junction unmatched. The germline CDR1 and CDR2 sequences are DFQATT and SNEGSKA (reference sequence). CDR3 residues: CSAAQQTGSTDTQYF. The CDR3 coding sequence is TGCAGTGCTGCCCAGCAGACAGGGAGCACAGATACGCAGTATTTT.

A few counts support this clonotype. V and J are TRBV7-2 and TRBJ2-4, with 7 bases fitting TRBD1. V shed 5 bases and J 0 bases; nucleotides not matched to a gene: 4. The CDR3 sequence is 15 residues long. CDR1 and CDR2 from the germline V gene are SGHTA and FQGNSA. CDR3 bases: TGTGCCAGCAGCCTGACAGGGCCAGCCAAAAACATTCAGTACTTC. It translates to CASSLTGPAKNIQYF.

This clonotype was seen only once. The V and J genes are TRBV5-1 and TRBJ2-1; D is uncertain. The CDR3 extends over 13 amino acids. V was clipped by 4 bases and J by 6 bases, with 11 bases between them. Germline V gene sequence: CDR1 SGHRS, CDR2 YFSETQ. This CDR3 reads CASSAGSRNEQFF. DNA of the CDR3: TGCGCCAGCAGCGCCGGGTCTCGCAATGAGCAGTTCTTC.

This clonotype was picked up many times. This chain uses TRBV6-6 with TRBJ2-6; no reliable D call. The CDR3 runs to 15 residues. V lost 4 bases, J lost 2 bases, and 9 bases lay in between. Germline V lookup: CDR1 MNHNY, CDR2 SVGAGI (reference sequence). The CDR3 region has the DNA TGTGCCAGCAGTTCCCGACCCCCTGGGGCCAACGTCCTGACTTTC. This sequence encodes CASSSRPPGANVLTF.

The chain combines TRBV16 with TRBJ1-5, with D hard to call. This CDR3 comprises 14 residues. Trimming removed 4 bases at V and 9 bases at J, with 16 bases between. Germline CDR1 reads KGHSY; CDR2 reads FQNENV. The CDR3 protein is CASSPQPEGGPQHF. Written as DNA, the CDR3 is TGTGCCAGCAGCCCCCAGCCGGAAGGTGGGCCCCAGCATTTT.

The chain recombines TRBV21-1 with TRBJ2-3; TRBD1, the table's D call, lacks a check against the DNA. TRBV21-1 is a documented pseudogene. The CDR3 sequence is 16 residues long. CDR3 sequence reads: CASSNPVQGRADTQYF. The CDR3 region has the DNA TGTGCCAGCAGCAATCCCGTACAGGGGAGGGCAGATACGCAGTATTTT.

This chain connects TRBV3-1 to TRBJ2-5, with TRBD1 as a possible D gene (6 bases). Germline assignment: CDR1 LGHDT and CDR2 YNNKEL (reference sequence). V shed 1 base and J shed 10 bases, with 19 bases lying between them. This CDR3 comprises 15 residues. CDR3 coding DNA: TGTGCCAGCAGCCAAGCTGGGGGCCCGACGTCGATCCAGTACTTC. As protein: CASSQAGGPTSIQYF.

This clonotype occurred a few times. The chain links TRBV20-1 to TRBJ1-2, with a possible D match to TRBD1 (6 bases). Germline values: CDR1 DFQATT, CDR2 SNEGSKA (reference sequence). The CDR3 loop spans 15 amino acids. The V and J ends lost 3 bases and 0 bases respectively, with 14 bases between them. The CDR3 loop is CSASEGGRANYGYTF. CDR3 in DNA: TGCAGTGCTAGCGAGGGGGGGCGAGCTAACTATGGCTACACCTTC.

V gene TRBV5-1 combines with J gene TRBJ2-7; TRBD2 matches at 7 bases. CDR3 length: 15 residues. V gave up 0 bases and J gave up 3 bases; unmatched junction bases: 6. Germline CDR1 SGHRS, CDR2 YFSETQ. The CDR3 here is CASSLVASGDYEQYF. The CDR3, as DNA: TGCGCCAGCAGCTTGGTTGCTAGCGGAGACTACGAGCAGTACTTC.

V is TRBV7-2 and J is TRBJ1-1, with a possible D match to TRBD1 (5 bases). Trimming left V 3 bases short and J 4 bases short, with 12 bases between. The CDR3 covers 14 residues. Germline V gene sequence: CDR1 SGHTA, CDR2 FQGNSA. CDR3 amino acids: CASSFVSGGTEAFF. CDR3 in DNA: TGTGCCAGCAGCTTTGTTTCGGGGGGCACTGAAGCTTTCTTT.

This clonotype was seen a handful of times. CDR3 in DNA: TGTGCCAGCAGTGAAGGCGGCCAAGAGACCCAGTACTTC. Amino acids: CASSEGGQETQYF. V gene TRBV25-1 combines with J gene TRBJ2-5; D is unclear. Germline-derived CDR1 and CDR2 are MGHDK and SYGVNS. The CDR3 contains 13 residues. With 2 bases removed from V and 1 base from J, the gap between germline ends came to 5 bases.

This clonotype has a handful of counts. The chain carries TRBV24-1 and TRBJ2-3; D could derive from TRBD1 or TRBD2 (6 bases each). With 4 bases removed from V and 3 bases from J, the gap between germline ends came to 16 bases. CDR1 KGHDR and CDR2 SFDVKD come from the germline V gene. The CDR3 contains 16 residues. The CDR3 nucleotides are TGTGCCACCAGTGAGAGGGGGGCCCAAGGAACAGATACGCAGTATTTT. It codes for CATSERGAQGTDTQYF.